This T cell receptor (beta chain) was sequenced during a study of T-cell reconstitution after alpha-beta-depleted transplantation in children (dated by TCRdb to about 2016). Study-level background: Using TCR repertoire profiling, the study quantitatively followed how T-cell immune reconstitution unfolded in children after TCRalphabeta/CD19-depleted allogeneic hematopoietic cell transplantation.

Note on this clonotype: No antigen is known for it. Per-nucleotide qualities are absent, and no much larger clonotype sits a single base away.

The trim is 7 bases for V and 4 bases for J, with a gap of 19 bases between the germline ends. The CDR3 runs 14 residues from the cysteine to the phenylalanine. Of all the DNA, just the CDR3 is kept, 42 bases in frame from base 1. CDR1 and CDR2, per the germline V gene, are SQVTM and ANQGSEA. Library preparation used PCR. The sequencing machine was an Illumina HiSeq 2500. TCR libraries were prepared with molecular barcoding, using unique molecular identifiers to normalize TCRbeta repertoire quantification. Using fastp at Q25 and MiXCR, TCRdb reprocessed the public reads and kept productive beta chains. Identical CDR3 proteins give one entry, which carries the most common genes and DNA. The sample includes 200,000 to 300,000 distinct CDR3 sequences, with around 12% observed a single time. Approximately 2.9% of the sample is taken by the ten largest.

This sequence originates from a human donor who donated a stem cell graft to a child with acute lymphoblastic leukemia. The rearrangement combines TRBV29-1 with TRBJ1-1, and TRBD1 may be the D gene, going by 5 matching bases. The specimen was PBMCs from the stem cell graft donor, collected from the stem cell graft. The CDR3 region reads CSGSGLRRGTEAFF. In nucleotide form, the sequence is TGCAGCGGATCGGGACTGCGGCGGGGCACTGAAGCTTTCTTT. Beyond the CDR3, the reference TRBV29-1 and TRBJ1-1 genes provide the residues; the full variable domain reads: SAVISQKPSRDICQRGTSLTIQCQVDSQVTMMFWYRQQPGQSLTLIATANQGSEATYESGFVIDKFPISRPNLTFSTLTVSNMSPEDSSIYLCSGSGLRRGTEAFFGQGTRLTVV.